Listed below are T cell receptor beta chains from one sample, sequenced in a study of blood T cell repertoires in COVID-19. The assay was immunoSEQ multiplex PCR, and TCRdb's table has in-frame clones only and misses some. Found here are 150,000 to 170,000 clones, under 85% of them singletons; the top ten hold 3.7%. The sample taken for sequencing was peripheral blood. These receptors all come from a woman of 80 years or more with acute or convalescent COVID-19. CDR3s include the opening cysteine and the closing phenylalanine or tryptophan. Each record gives: D gene, V gene, CDR3 length, J gene, CDR3 DNA, CDR3 protein. A D gene is named only where the DNA matches it firmly.

>TRBD1|TRBV19|16|TRBJ1-1
TGTGCCAGCAGAAAAGACAGGGGGCGAAGGGACACTGAAGCTTTCTTT
CASRKDRGRRDTEAFF
>NA|TRBV7-9|12|TRBJ1-2
TGTGCCAGCAGCCCAGACAGCGCCCTCCTCACCTTC
CASSPDSALLTF
>TRBD1|TRBV28|19|TRBJ1-5
TGTGCCAGCAGTTTATCACCGACAGGGCGGAGTTATAGCAATCAGCCCCAGCATTTT
CASSLSPTGRSYSNQPQHF
>TRBD1|TRBV7-2|13|TRBJ1-1
TGTGCCAGCAGCCCCGACAGGGTTAAGGGAGCTTTCTTT
CASSPDRVKGAFF
>NA|TRBV6-5|15|TRBJ1-2
TGTGCCAGCAGCACCCAGGGAGGAGCTAACTATGGCTACACCTTC
CASSTQGGANYGYTF
>TRBD1|TRBV18|18|TRBJ1-2
TGTGCCAGCTCACCACGGGGGGACAGGACAGTCGCAAACTATGGCTACACCTTC
CASSPRGDRTVANYGYTF
>NA|TRBV19|14|TRBJ1-2
TGTGCCAGTAGTATTACAGGCCAAAACTATGGCTACACCTTC
CASSITGQNYGYTF
>TRBD2|TRBV27|15|TRBJ2-3
TGTGCCAGCAGTTTCGGACTAGCGGGTCCAGATACGCAGTATTTT
CASSFGLAGPDTQYF
>NA|TRBV6-5|12|TRBJ1-1
TGTGCCAGCAGTTACTCGCGGGGGAAGGCTTTCTTT
CASSYSRGKAFF
>NA|TRBV11-3|12|TRBJ2-7
TGTGCCAGCAGCTCGGACTCTTACGAGCAGTACTTC
CASSSDSYEQYF
>NA|TRBV6-5|15|TRBJ2-7
TGTGCCAGCAGTTACTCGAGTTTCAGGAACTACGAGCAGTACTTC
CASSYSSFRNYEQYF
>TRBD1|TRBV19|15|TRBJ1-5
TGTGCCAGTAGTTCACAGGGGGGGCAAAATCAGCCCCAGCATTTT
CASSSQGGQNQPQHF
>TRBD1|TRBV6-1|14|TRBJ1-4
TGTGCCAGCAGTGACGGACAGGGAGGCGAAAAACTGTTTTTT
CASSDGQGGEKLFF
>NA|TRBV6-5|16|TRBJ2-7
TGTGCCAGCAGTTACTCGAGAGCGGAAGGCCTCTACGAGCAGTACTTC
CASSYSRAEGLYEQYF
>NA|TRBV11-3|13|TRBJ1-1
TGTGCCAGCAGCTTAGCTACAGACACTGAAGCTTTCTTT
CASSLATDTEAFF
>NA|TRBV5-1|15|TRBJ1-1
TGCGCCAGCAGCAATGGAGGAGGGAGAAACACTGAAGCTTTCTTT
CASSNGGGRNTEAFF
>NA|TRBV4-1|17|TRBJ1-6
TGCGCCAGCAGTCCCGACAGCACTTACTCCTATAATTCACCCCTCCACTTT
CASSPDSTYSYNSPLHF
>TRBD1|TRBV6-5|14|TRBJ2-7
TGTGCCAGTGATCCCGGGACAGGGTTGTACGAGCAGTACTTC
CASDPGTGLYEQYF
>TRBD2|TRBV5-1|14|TRBJ2-4
TGCGCCAGCAGCAAACTAGCGGTCGATGACATTCAGTACTTC
CASSKLAVDDIQYF
>TRBD1|TRBV5-4|18|TRBJ1-6
TGTGCCAGCACCCAGGGACAGGGAACAACCGGAGCTGGCCCTCCCCTCCACTTT
CASTQGQGTTGAGPPLHF